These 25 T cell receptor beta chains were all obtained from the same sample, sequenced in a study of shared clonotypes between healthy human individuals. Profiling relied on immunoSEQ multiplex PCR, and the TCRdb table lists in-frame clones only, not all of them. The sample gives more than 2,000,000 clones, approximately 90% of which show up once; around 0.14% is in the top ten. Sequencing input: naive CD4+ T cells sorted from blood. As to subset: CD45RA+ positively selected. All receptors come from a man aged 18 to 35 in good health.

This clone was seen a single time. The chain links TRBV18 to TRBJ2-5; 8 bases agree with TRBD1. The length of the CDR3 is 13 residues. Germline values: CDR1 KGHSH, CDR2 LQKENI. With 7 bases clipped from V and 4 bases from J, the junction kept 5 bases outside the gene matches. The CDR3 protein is CASFRGRGETQYF. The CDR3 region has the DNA TGTGCCAGCTTCAGGGGGCGCGGAGAGACCCAGTACTTC.

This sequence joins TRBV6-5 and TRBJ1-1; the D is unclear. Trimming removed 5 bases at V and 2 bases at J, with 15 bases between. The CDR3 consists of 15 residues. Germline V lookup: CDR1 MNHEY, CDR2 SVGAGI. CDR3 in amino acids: CASSPNLWGNTEAFF. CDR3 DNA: TGTGCCAGCAGTCCGAACCTGTGGGGTAACACTGAAGCTTTCTTT.

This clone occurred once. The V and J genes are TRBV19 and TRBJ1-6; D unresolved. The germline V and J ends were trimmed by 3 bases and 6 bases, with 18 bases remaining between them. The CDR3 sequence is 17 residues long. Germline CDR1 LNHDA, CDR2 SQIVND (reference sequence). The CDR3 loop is CASSITNRPGLNSPLHF. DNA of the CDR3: TGTGCCAGTAGTATCACCAATCGTCCAGGACTTAATTCACCCCTCCACTTT.

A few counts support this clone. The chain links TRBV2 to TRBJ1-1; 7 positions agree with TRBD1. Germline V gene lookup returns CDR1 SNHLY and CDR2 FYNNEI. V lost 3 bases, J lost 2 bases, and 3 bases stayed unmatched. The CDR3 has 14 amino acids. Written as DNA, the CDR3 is TGTGCCAGCAGTGACGGGACAGATAACACTGAAGCTTTCTTT. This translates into CASSDGTDNTEAFF.

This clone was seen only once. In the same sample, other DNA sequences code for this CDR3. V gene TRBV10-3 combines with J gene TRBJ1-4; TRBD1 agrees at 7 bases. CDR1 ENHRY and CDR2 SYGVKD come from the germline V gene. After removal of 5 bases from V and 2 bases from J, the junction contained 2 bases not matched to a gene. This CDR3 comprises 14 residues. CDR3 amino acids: CAISPGQTNEKLFF. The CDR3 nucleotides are TGTGCCATCAGTCCGGGACAGACTAATGAAAAACTGTTTTTT.

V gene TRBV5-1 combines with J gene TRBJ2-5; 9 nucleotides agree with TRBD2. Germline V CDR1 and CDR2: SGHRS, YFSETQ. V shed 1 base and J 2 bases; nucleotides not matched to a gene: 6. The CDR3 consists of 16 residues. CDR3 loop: CASSLRASGAQETQYF. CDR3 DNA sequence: TGCGCCAGCAGCTTGCGGGCTAGCGGGGCTCAAGAGACCCAGTACTTC.

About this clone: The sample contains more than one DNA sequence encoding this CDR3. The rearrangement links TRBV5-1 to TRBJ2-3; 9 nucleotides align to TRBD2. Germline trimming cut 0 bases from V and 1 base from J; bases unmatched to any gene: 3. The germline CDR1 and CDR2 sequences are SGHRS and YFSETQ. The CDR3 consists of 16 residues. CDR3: CASSLVAGGGTDTQYF. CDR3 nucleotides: TGCGCCAGCAGCTTGGTTGCGGGAGGGGGCACAGATACGCAGTATTTT.

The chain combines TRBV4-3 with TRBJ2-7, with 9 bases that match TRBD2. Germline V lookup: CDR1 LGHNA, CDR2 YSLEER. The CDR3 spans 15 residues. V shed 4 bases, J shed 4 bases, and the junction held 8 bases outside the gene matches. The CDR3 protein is CASSPFSGSGYEQYF. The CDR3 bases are TGCGCCAGCAGCCCCTTTAGCGGGAGTGGATACGAGCAGTACTTC.

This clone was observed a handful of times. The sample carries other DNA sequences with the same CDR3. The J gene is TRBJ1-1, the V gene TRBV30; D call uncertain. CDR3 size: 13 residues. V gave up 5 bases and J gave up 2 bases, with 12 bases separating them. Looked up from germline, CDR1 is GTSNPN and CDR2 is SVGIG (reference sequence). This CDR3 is CAWRRTGNTEAFF. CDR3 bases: TGTGCCTGGCGGCGGACGGGCAACACTGAAGCTTTCTTT.

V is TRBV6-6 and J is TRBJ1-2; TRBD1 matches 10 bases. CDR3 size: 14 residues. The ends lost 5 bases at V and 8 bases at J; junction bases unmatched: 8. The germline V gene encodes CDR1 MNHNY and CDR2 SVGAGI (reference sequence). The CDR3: CASSDMTGGQGYTF. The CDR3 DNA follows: TGTGCCAGCAGTGACATGACAGGGGGCCAAGGCTACACCTTC.

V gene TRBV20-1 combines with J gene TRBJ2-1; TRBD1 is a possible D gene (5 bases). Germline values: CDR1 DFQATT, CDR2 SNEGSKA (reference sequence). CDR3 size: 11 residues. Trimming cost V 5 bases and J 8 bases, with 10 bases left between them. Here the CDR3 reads CSAPLGHEQFF. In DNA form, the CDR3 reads TGCAGTGCTCCTCTGGGGCATGAGCAGTTCTTC.

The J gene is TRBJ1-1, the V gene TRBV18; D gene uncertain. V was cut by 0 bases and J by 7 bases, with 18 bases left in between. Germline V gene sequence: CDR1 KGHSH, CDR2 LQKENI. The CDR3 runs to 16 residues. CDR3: CASSPPGNSPSGEAFF. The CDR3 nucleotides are TGTGCCAGCTCACCACCGGGGAACAGTCCCAGTGGTGAAGCTTTCTTT.

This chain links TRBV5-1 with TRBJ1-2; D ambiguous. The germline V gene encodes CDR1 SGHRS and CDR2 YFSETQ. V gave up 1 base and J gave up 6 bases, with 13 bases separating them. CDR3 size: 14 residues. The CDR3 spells CASSLLAGMDGYTF. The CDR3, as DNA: TGCGCCAGCAGCTTGTTGGCGGGTATGGATGGCTACACCTTC.

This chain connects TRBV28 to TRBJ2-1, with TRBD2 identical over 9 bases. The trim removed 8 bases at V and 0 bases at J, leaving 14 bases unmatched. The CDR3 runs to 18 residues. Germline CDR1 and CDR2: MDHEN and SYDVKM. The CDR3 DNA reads TGTGCCAGCCTCTCAGTAGCGGGGGCCTTGAGCTCCTACAATGAGCAGTTCTTC. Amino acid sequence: CASLSVAGALSSYNEQFF.

Here the CDR3 DNA reads TGTGCCTGGAAGGGACAGGGGGCCTACACTGAAGCTTTCTTT. It encodes CAWKGQGAYTEAFF. The chain has TRBV30 and TRBJ1-1; TRBD1 matches 12 bases. After removal of 4 bases from V and 3 bases from J, the junction contained 3 bases not matched to a gene. This CDR3 has 14 amino acids. CDR1 and CDR2 from the germline V gene are GTSNPN and SVGIG (reference sequence).

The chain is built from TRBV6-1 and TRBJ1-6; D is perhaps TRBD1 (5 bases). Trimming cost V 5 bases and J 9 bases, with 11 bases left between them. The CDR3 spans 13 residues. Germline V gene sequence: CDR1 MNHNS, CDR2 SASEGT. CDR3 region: CASSPPGLSPLHF. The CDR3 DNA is TGTGCCAGCAGTCCACCGGGACTTTCACCCCTCCACTTT.

CDR3 residues: CASSVDGLGTEAFF. DNA of the CDR3: TGTGCCAGCAGCGTCGATGGTTTGGGCACTGAAGCTTTCTTT. This rearrangement joins TRBV5-4 to TRBJ1-1; no clear D gene. Trimming removed 4 bases from V and 4 bases from J, with 14 bases in between. The length of the CDR3 is 14 residues. Germline V lookup: CDR1 SGHNT, CDR2 YYREEE (reference sequence).

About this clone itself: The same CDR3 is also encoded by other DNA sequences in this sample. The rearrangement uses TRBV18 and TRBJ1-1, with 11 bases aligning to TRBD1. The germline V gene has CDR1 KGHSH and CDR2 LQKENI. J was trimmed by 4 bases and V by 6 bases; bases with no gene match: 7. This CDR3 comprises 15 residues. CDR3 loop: CASSPAGQGVTEAFF. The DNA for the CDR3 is TGTGCCAGCTCCCCCGCGGGACAGGGGGTCACTGAAGCTTTCTTT.

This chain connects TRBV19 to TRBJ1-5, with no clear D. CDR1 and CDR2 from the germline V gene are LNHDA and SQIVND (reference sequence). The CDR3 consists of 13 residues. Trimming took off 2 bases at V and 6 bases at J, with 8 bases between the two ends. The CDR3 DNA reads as TGTGCCAGTAGTATAACCTGGGGTCAGCCCCAGCATTTT. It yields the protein CASSITWGQPQHF.

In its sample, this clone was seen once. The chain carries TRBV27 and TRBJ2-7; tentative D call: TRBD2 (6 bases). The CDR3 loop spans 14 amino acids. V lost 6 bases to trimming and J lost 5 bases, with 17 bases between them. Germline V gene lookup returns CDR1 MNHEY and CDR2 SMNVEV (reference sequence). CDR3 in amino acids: CASRPTGAGHEQYF. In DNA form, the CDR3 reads TGTGCCAGCAGACCTACGGGAGCTGGTCACGAGCAGTACTTC.

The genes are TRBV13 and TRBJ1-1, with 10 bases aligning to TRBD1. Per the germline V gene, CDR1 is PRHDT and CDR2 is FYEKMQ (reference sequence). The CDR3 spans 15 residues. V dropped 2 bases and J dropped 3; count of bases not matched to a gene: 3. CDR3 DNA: TGTGCCAGCAGCTTACGGACAGGGGGTTACACTGAAGCTTTCTTT. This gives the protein CASSLRTGGYTEAFF.

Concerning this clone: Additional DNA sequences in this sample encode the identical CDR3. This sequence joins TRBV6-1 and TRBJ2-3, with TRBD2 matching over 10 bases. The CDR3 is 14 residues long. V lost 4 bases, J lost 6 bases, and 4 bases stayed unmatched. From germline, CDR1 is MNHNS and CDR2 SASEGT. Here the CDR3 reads CASSVAGGPDTQYF. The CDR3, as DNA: TGTGCCAGCAGTGTAGCGGGGGGCCCCGATACGCAGTATTTT.

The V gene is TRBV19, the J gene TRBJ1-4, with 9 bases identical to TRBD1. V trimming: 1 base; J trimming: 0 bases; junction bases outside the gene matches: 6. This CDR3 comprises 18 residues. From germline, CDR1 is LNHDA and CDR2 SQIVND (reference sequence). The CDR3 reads CASSIGTGVSTTNEKLFF. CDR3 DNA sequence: TGTGCCAGTAGTATAGGGACAGGGGTTTCAACAACTAATGAAAAACTGTTTTTT.

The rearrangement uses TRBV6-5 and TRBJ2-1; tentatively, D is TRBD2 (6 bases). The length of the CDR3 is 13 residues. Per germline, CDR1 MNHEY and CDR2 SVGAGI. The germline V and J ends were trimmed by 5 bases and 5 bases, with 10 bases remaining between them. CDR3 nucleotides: TGTGCCAGCAGTCTTAGCGGTAACAATGAGCAGTTCTTC. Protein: CASSLSGNNEQFF.

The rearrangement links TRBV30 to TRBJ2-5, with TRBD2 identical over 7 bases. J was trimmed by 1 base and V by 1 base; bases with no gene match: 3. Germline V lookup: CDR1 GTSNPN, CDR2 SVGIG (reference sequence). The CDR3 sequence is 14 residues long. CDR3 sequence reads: CAWSGGGFQETQYF. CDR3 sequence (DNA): TGTGCCTGGAGTGGGGGGGGGTTCCAAGAGACCCAGTACTTC.